Each of the 15 T cell receptor beta chains below was sequenced from the same sample in a study of sequential checkpoint blockade in melanoma. Treatment defined: randomized to nivolumab then ipilimumab (arm A) or the reverse (arm B). Sequencing used immunoSEQ multiplex PCR; TCRdb keeps in-frame clones, though not all of them. The sample has more than 15,000 clones; 73% are singletons. The sample was CD8+ T cells sorted from blood (inferred from file names), taken from a patient given nivolumab and ipilimumab in sequence. These receptors originate from a human donor with melanoma.

The V call is TRBV10-2, the J call TRBJ2-1, with 10 positions matching TRBD2. Germline V gene lookup returns CDR1 WSHSY and CDR2 SAAADI. CDR3 size: 15 residues. The V and J ends lost 5 bases and 7 bases, in that order; junction bases with no gene match: 8. CDR3 residues: CASSIMIAGGNEQFF. In DNA form, the CDR3 reads TGCGCCAGCAGTATTATGATAGCGGGAGGTAATGAGCAGTTCTTC.

The chain recombines TRBV5-1 with TRBJ2-1; 11 nucleotides align to TRBD2. CDR3 length equals 17 residues. Germline lookup yields CDR1 SGHRS and CDR2 YFSETQ. V was clipped by 2 bases and J by 6 bases; unmatched bases: 10. The DNA for the CDR3 is TGCGCCAGCAGCTTTGGCAGGGGTAGCGGGAGGGCCAATGAGCAGTTCTTC. It yields the protein CASSFGRGSGRANEQFF.

J is TRBJ2-2 and V is TRBV7-6; TRBD1 agrees at 7 bases. The length of the CDR3 is 15 residues. The ends lost 5 bases at V and 2 bases at J; junction bases unmatched: 5. Germline V gene sequence: CDR1 SGHVS, CDR2 FNYEAQ. The CDR3 is CASSDRVGNTGELFF. The CDR3 nucleotides read TGTGCCAGCAGCGACAGGGTAGGAAACACCGGGGAGCTGTTTTTT.

This chain uses TRBV7-2 with TRBJ2-7; D may be TRBD2 (7 bases). CDR1 SGHTA and CDR2 FQGNSA come from the germline V gene. V gave up 1 base and J gave up 4 bases, with 11 bases separating them. CDR3 length: 14 amino acids. For the CDR3, the DNA is TGTGCCAGCAGCTTAGGGGGAGGGGGTTACGAGCAGTACTTC. Translated: CASSLGGGGYEQYF. Supplemented by reference TRBV7-2 and TRBJ2-7, the full variable domain reads GAGVSQSPSNKVTEKGKDVELRCDPISGHTALYWYRQSLGQGLEFLIYFQGNSAPDKSGLPSDRFSAERTGGSVSTLTIQRTQQEDSAVYLCASSLGGGGYEQYFGPGTRLTVT.

The V gene is TRBV19, the J gene TRBJ2-6; 7 bases are a match to TRBD1. The germline gives CDR1 LNHDA, CDR2 SQIVND (reference sequence). Trimming cost V 8 bases and J 3 bases; bases outside gene matches: 7. This CDR3 region has 15 residues. The CDR3 DNA sequence: TGTGCCAGTGGGGAGACAGGGTTTGGGGCCAACGTCCTGACTTTC. This encodes CASGETGFGANVLTF.

Note on this clone: Other DNA sequences in this specimen translate into the identical CDR3. This sequence joins TRBV5-1 and TRBJ2-1, with 7 bases matching TRBD1. The CDR3 has 15 residues. With V trimmed by 0 bases and J by 5 bases, 5 bases remained unmatched. Germline values: CDR1 SGHRS, CDR2 YFSETQ. Here the CDR3 reads CASSLGTGRDNEQFF. CDR3 sequence (DNA): TGCGCCAGCAGCTTGGGGACAGGCAGAGACAATGAGCAGTTCTTC.

The chain couples TRBV4-3 to TRBJ1-2; possibly TRBD1 for D (5 bases). CDR3 length equals 16 residues. V was pared by 0 bases and J by 7 bases, with 18 bases between. Germline V gene sequence: CDR1 LGHNA, CDR2 YSLEER. CDR3 amino acids: CASSQERTSRVGGYTF. In DNA, the CDR3 is TGCGCCAGCAGCCAAGAGAGGACATCCCGTGTAGGTGGCTACACCTTC.

This clone was found a few times. The V call is TRBV19, the J call TRBJ1-5; possibly TRBD1 for D (5 bases). The CDR3 has 16 residues. Germline assignment: CDR1 LNHDA and CDR2 SQIVND (reference sequence). Trimming removed 7 bases at V and 1 base at J, with 17 bases between. CDR3 bases: TGTGCCAGTACATCCCATTGGGGGGACAGCAATCAGCCCCAGCATTTT. Protein product: CASTSHWGDSNQPQHF.

This chain uses TRBV7-9 with TRBJ2-7; TRBD2 aligns across 12 bases. The CDR3 has 15 amino acids. The V and J ends lost 3 bases and 5 bases, in that order; junction bases with no gene match: 5. From germline, CDR1 is SEHNR and CDR2 FQNEAQ (reference sequence). CDR3 bases: TGTGCCAGCAGCTTCCCGACTAGCGGGAGCGACGAGCAGTACTTC. This sequence encodes CASSFPTSGSDEQYF.

This sequence joins TRBV5-1 and TRBJ2-7; 7 bases fit TRBD1. The CDR3 runs to 16 residues. Germline V lookup: CDR1 SGHRS, CDR2 YFSETQ. With 0 bases clipped from V and 2 bases from J, the junction kept 8 bases outside the gene matches. Here the CDR3 DNA reads TGCGCCAGCAGCTTGGGAATAGGACAGGCGGCCTACGAGCAGTACTTC. Its translation is CASSLGIGQAAYEQYF. The full variable domain, its missing parts supplied by reference TRBV5-1 and TRBJ2-7, is KAGVTQTPRYLIKTRGQQVTLSCSPISGHRSVSWYQQTPGQGLQFLFEYFSETQRNKGNFPGRFSGRQFSNSRSEMNVSTLELGDSALYLCASSLGIGQAAYEQYFGPGTRLTVT.

The rearrangement joins TRBV7-3 to TRBJ1-1, with D perhaps matching TRBD1 (6 bases). CDR1 is SGHTA and CDR2 is FQGTGA in the germline V gene. The CDR3 consists of 15 residues. The V end was cut by 5 bases, the J end by 5 bases, with 18 bases between. Here the CDR3 DNA reads TGTGCCAGCAGCCCCGACAGGTTAGAATTTACTGAAGCTTTCTTT. Translation gives CASSPDRLEFTEAFF.

This clone showed up just once. The gene calls are TRBV4-2 and TRBJ1-1; 9 bases agree with TRBD1. Trimming removed 1 base from V and 4 bases from J; junction bases left unmatched: 7. The CDR3 has 16 residues. CDR1 is LGHNA, CDR2 YNFKEQ, per germline. The DNA for the CDR3 is TGTGCCAGCAGCCAAGCCCGACAGGGGGTGATCACTGAAGCTTTCTTT. This sequence encodes CASSQARQGVITEAFF.

This chain joins TRBV28 and TRBJ1-2; D is ambiguous. CDR1 and CDR2 (germline): MDHEN, SYDVKM. The ends were cut back, 4 bases at V and 2 bases at J, with 11 bases in the middle. The length of the CDR3 is 14 residues. The CDR3 bases are TGTGCCAGCAGTTCCGACGGGAAGAACTATGGCTACACCTTC. Protein: CASSSDGKNYGYTF.

The sample holds one count of this clone. The chain recombines TRBV30 with TRBJ2-1; unclear D gene. The CDR3 length is 15 residues. Germline V gene data show CDR1 as GTSNPN and CDR2 as SVGIG (reference sequence). The V and J ends lost 0 bases and 0 bases respectively, with 9 bases between them. The DNA for the CDR3 is TGTGCCTGGAGTGTTCTGGGCCCCTCCTACAATGAGCAGTTCTTC. The encoded protein is CAWSVLGPSYNEQFF.

V gene TRBV19 combines with J gene TRBJ1-2; D is possibly TRBD1 (6 bases). This CDR3 comprises 17 residues. Trimming shortened V by 1 base and J by 4 bases, and 19 bases separated the two germline ends. Germline CDR1 and CDR2: LNHDA and SQIVND (reference sequence). The DNA of the CDR3 is TGTGCCAGTAGTATAGGAGGTATTGGGGACAACTCCTATGGCTACACCTTC. Translation gives CASSIGGIGDNSYGYTF.